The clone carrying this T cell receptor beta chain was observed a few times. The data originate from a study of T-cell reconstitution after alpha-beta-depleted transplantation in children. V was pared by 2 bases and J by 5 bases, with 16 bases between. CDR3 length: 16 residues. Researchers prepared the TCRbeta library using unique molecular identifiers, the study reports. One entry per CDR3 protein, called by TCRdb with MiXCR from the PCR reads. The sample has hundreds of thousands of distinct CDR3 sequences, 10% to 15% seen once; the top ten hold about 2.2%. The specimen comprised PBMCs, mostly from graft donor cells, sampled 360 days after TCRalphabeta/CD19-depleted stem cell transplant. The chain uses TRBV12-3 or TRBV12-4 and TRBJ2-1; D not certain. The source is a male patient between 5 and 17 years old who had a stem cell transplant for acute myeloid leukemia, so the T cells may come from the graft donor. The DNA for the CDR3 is TGTGCCAGCAGTTTATTCGGCGAGACCTTTAACAATGAGCAGTTCTTC. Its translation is CASSLFGETFNNEQFF.